Reported below is one T cell receptor beta chain. Relative to the germline gene, one junction end is altered; a read error may explain this. The data originate from a study of cytomegalovirus exposure and HLA in healthy donors. The CDR3 spans 16 residues. Germline values: CDR1 MDHEN, CDR2 SYDVKM. In the PCR, 60 Vbeta and 13 Jbeta primers were used. The repertoire was sequenced with immunoSEQ multiplex PCR; TCRdb's copy has only in-frame clones and lacks some. The table records around 180,000 clones, about 83% of them present only once. Whereas donors were nominally healthy upon sampling, unrecorded immune exposures were probable.

The rearrangement joins TRBV28 to TRBJ1-1; 10 bases line up with TRBD1. The sequence derives from a woman in her thirties in good health and CMV-seropositive. Sequences were obtained from PBMCs. In DNA, the CDR3 is TGTGCCAGCAGGCGACAGGGGGCGAGGGCGAACTCTGAAGCTTTCTTT. It codes for CASRRQGARANSEAFF.